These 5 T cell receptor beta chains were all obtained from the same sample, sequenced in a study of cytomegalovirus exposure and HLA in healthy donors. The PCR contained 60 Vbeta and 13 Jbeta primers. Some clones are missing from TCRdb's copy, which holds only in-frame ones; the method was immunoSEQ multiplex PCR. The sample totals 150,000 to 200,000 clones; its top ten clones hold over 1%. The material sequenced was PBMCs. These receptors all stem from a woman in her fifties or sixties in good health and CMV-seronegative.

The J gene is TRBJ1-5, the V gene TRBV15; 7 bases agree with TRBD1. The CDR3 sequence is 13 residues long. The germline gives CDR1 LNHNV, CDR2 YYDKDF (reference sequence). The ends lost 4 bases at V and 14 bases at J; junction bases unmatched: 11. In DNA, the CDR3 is TGTGCCACCAGCAAAGACAGGGACAGCTTGAAGCATTTT. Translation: CATSKDRDSLKHF.

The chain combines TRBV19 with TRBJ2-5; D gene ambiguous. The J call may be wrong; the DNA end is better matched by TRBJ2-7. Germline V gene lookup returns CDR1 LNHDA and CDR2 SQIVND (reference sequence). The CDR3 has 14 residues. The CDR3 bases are TGTGCCAGTAGTATAGACGGCGGCTCCTACGAGCAGTACTTC. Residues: CASSIDGGSYEQYF.

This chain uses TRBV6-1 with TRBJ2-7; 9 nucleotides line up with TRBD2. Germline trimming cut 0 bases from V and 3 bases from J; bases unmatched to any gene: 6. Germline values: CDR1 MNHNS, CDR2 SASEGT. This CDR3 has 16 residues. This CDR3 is CASSEAASGDVYEQYF. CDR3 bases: TGTGCCAGCAGTGAAGCGGCTAGCGGGGATGTCTACGAGCAGTACTTC.

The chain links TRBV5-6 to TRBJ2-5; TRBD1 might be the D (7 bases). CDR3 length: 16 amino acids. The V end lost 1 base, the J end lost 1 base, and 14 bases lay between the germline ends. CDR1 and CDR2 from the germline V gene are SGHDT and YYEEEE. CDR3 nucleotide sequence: TGTGCCAGCAGCTTGACGGGGGCAGGGGGCCAAGAGACCCAGTACTTC. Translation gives CASSLTGAGGQETQYF.

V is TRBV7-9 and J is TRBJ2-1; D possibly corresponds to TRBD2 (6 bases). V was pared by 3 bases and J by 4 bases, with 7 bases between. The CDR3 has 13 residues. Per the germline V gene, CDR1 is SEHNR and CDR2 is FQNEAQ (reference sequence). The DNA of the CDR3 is TGTGCCAGCAGCTTGCGGGATTACAATGAGCAGTTCTTC. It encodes CASSLRDYNEQFF.